Below, 6 T cell receptor beta chains from the same sample are listed, as sequenced in a study of T cell repertoires and HLA-DP antigens. Antigens for these TCRs are unknown. Profiled with immunoSEQ multiplex PCR; TCRdb holds only in-frame clones, not every one. This sample has about 73,000 clones, with over 75% found just once. The sample consisted of CD4+ T cells from PBMCs. All receptors derive from a man in his sixties in good health and CMV-seronegative.

J is TRBJ2-7 and V is TRBV18; D is perhaps TRBD1 (6 bases). This CDR3 has 12 amino acids. Germline CDR1 KGHSH, CDR2 LQKENI. Between the trimmed V and J ends, which lost 3 bases and 4 bases, there was a span of 7 bases. CDR3 DNA: TGTGCCAGCTCACCTACAGGGTACGAGCAGTACTTC. Translated, it gives CASSPTGYEQYF.

This clone was found many times. The chain is built from TRBV23-1 and TRBJ1-5, with a tentative D call TRBD1 (5 bases). TRBV23-1 is an ORF for which the function is uncertain. V gave up 2 bases and J gave up 0 bases, with 17 bases separating them. This CDR3 has 18 residues. CDR3: CASSQPKDGGDSNQPQHF. The CDR3 nucleotides are TGCGCCAGCAGTCAACCAAAGGATGGGGGGGATAGCAATCAGCCCCAGCATTTT.

This rearrangement joins TRBV19 to TRBJ1-2, with 9 positions matching TRBD1. CDR1 and CDR2 (germline): LNHDA, SQIVND (reference sequence). Trimming at V came to 5 bases and at J to 3 bases, leaving 4 bases not matched to a gene. CDR3 size: 14 residues. The CDR3 here is CASSRRQGDYGYTF. In nucleotides, the CDR3 is TGTGCCAGTAGTCGCCGACAGGGGGACTATGGCTACACCTTC.

The J gene is TRBJ2-1, the V gene TRBV6-1; 11 positions match TRBD2. J was trimmed by 7 bases and V by 6 bases; bases with no gene match: 8. Germline V gene lookup returns CDR1 MNHNS and CDR2 SASEGT. The CDR3 extends over 15 amino acids. CDR3 nucleotides: TGTGCCAGCAGGCGCATAGCGGGAGGGGGGAATGAGCAGTTCTTC. Its protein is CASRRIAGGGNEQFF.

This clone turned up a few times. The rearrangement joins TRBV6-4 to TRBJ2-1, with no clear D. This CDR3 contains 14 residues. The germline V gene encodes CDR1 MRHNA and CDR2 SNTAGT. Trimming stripped 5 bases from V and 6 bases from J, with 14 bases between. CDR3 sequence (DNA): TGTGCCAGCAGTCCCACTTCGACTCCCAATGAGCAGTTCTTC. Protein: CASSPTSTPNEQFF.

The genes are TRBV7-9 and TRBJ2-3; D perhaps matches TRBD2 (6 bases). The V end lost 3 bases, the J end lost 1 base, and 11 bases lay between the germline ends. The germline V gene has CDR1 SEHNR and CDR2 FQNEAQ (reference sequence). This CDR3 has 15 amino acids. The chain's CDR3 is CASSLWDSRTDTQYF. The CDR3 DNA follows: TGTGCCAGCAGCTTGTGGGACTCACGCACAGATACGCAGTATTTT.